One and the same sample provided the 10 T cell receptor beta chains below, sequenced in a study of blood T cells in healthy people across ages. Together with a sample-barcoded 5' primer, a J-beta primer mix was included in a second PCR lasting 7 to 11 cycles. TCRdb passed the 5' RACE reads through MiXCR, listing each CDR3 protein once. This sample has around 800,000 distinct CDR3 sequences, with around half found just once. Material for sequencing was blood. Every receptor here comes from a man older than 75 in good health.

The chain combines TRBV4-2 with TRBJ2-3, with TRBD2 as a possible D gene (5 bases). The CDR3 sequence is 13 residues long. The germline V and J ends were trimmed by 3 bases and 4 bases, with 8 bases remaining between them. The V gene's germline CDR1 is LGHNA and CDR2 YNFKEQ. The CDR3 DNA is TGTGCCAGCAGCCAGCCACTAGCAGATACGCAGTATTTT. Translated, it gives CASSQPLADTQYF.

This clonotype has a handful of counts. The chain recombines TRBV15 with TRBJ1-4; TRBD1 is a possible D gene (5 bases). In germline, CDR1 is LNHNV, CDR2 YYDKDF (reference sequence). This CDR3 spans 17 amino acids. V lost 0 bases and J 4 bases, leaving 15 bases between the germline ends. The CDR3: CATSRDPIGGNNEKLFF. CDR3 sequence (DNA): TGTGCCACCAGCAGAGATCCCATCGGGGGAAATAATGAAAAACTGTTTTTT.

The chain carries TRBV7-2 and TRBJ2-3; 7 nucleotides agree with TRBD2. Germline CDR1 and CDR2: SGHTA and FQGNSA. After removal of 2 bases from V and 14 bases from J, the junction contained 19 bases not matched to a gene. CDR3 length equals 16 residues. CDR3 in DNA: TGTGCCAGCAGCTTATCGCGGGAGTCTAGGAACAGATACGCGTATTTT. It specifies CASSLSRESRNRYAYF.

The chain couples TRBV9 to TRBJ2-1, with D perhaps matching TRBD2 (7 bases). Germline CDR1 SGDLS, CDR2 YYNGEE. Trimming cost V 4 bases and J 0 bases, with 11 bases left between them. CDR3 length: 15 amino acids. In nucleotides, the CDR3 is TGTGCCAGCAGCCAAGGGGGGGCCTCCTACAATGAGCAGTTCTTC. Translated, it gives CASSQGGASYNEQFF.

The rearrangement joins TRBV5-1 to TRBJ2-5, with TRBD1 identical over 9 bases. The trim removed 3 bases at V and 5 bases at J, leaving 8 bases unmatched. The length of the CDR3 is 15 residues. CDR1 and CDR2 from the germline V gene are SGHRS and YFSETQ. CDR3 in DNA: TGCGCCAGCAGCTCCGGACAGGGGAGGTTGGAGACCCAGTACTTC. It encodes CASSSGQGRLETQYF.

CDR3 sequence reads: CASRLAGEGSYNEQFF. The DNA of the CDR3 is TGTGCCAGCAGACTAGCGGGAGAAGGTTCCTACAATGAGCAGTTCTTC. The chain is built from TRBV2 and TRBJ2-1, with 11 bases matching TRBD2. This CDR3 has 16 amino acids. Germline V gene lookup returns CDR1 SNHLY and CDR2 FYNNEI. The V and J ends lost 6 bases and 1 base, in that order; junction bases with no gene match: 5.

The chain links TRBV21-1 to TRBJ2-7; the D call TRBD1 from the table was never checked on the DNA. TRBV21-1 is marked as a pseudogene. The CDR3 runs 15 residues. CDR3 coding DNA: TGTGCCAGCAGCAATACAGGGGAGGTTTCCTACGAGCAGTACTTC. Residues: CASSNTGEVSYEQYF.

In its sample, this clonotype was seen once. J is TRBJ1-1 and V is TRBV29-1; D remains unclear. Germline CDR1 is SQVTM and CDR2 is ANQGSEA. The CDR3 is 13 amino acids. V lost 4 bases, J lost 5 bases, and 14 bases lay in between. CDR3 residues: CSVVRQLYTEAFF. CDR3 nucleotide sequence: TGCAGCGTTGTGCGGCAGCTTTATACTGAAGCTTTCTTT.

This clonotype was seen many times. The chain carries TRBV29-1 and TRBJ2-1; the match to TRBD2 covers 10 bases. From germline, CDR1 is SQVTM and CDR2 ANQGSEA. With V trimmed by 5 bases and J by 9 bases, 10 bases remained unmatched. The CDR3 runs to 14 residues. The CDR3 sequence: CSVQSSGSDAEQFF. CDR3 coding DNA: TGCAGCGTTCAATCTAGCGGGAGTGACGCTGAGCAGTTCTTC.

The V and J genes are TRBV20-1 and TRBJ2-7, with D tentatively TRBD1 or TRBD2 (5 bases each). The CDR3 length is 14 residues. V lost 0 bases and J 3 bases, leaving 12 bases between the germline ends. The V gene's germline CDR1 is DFQATT and CDR2 SNEGSKA (reference sequence). CDR3 amino acids: CSARDTGTLYEQYF. The CDR3 DNA reads as TGCAGTGCTAGAGATACCGGGACCCTCTACGAGCAGTACTTC.